This T cell receptor (beta chain) emerged from a study of blood T cell repertoires in COVID-19 (dated by TCRdb to about 2020). With respect to the entire study: Samples from collaborators originated in the United States, Italy and Spain and spanned both the acute and convalescent phases of COVID-19. The sample metadata nearly always contained a de-identified subject ID, COVID-19 status, age in years and sex. The prospective study material was composed of cDNA or gDNA derived from T cells, B-cell-depleted T cells, or PBMCs. The repertoires were made available in a free public database intended to serve as a resource for research on the immune response to SARS-CoV-2. Samples were obtained from the ongoing ImmuneRACE study (first 160 participants) and from over a thousand subjects provided by 6 global collaborators. The dataset comprised deeply sampled blood TCRbeta repertoires from subjects exposed to, actively infected with, or recovered from COVID-19. Where available, HLA class I and class II types were obtained from metadata supplied by the sample provider rather than from assay-based typing. Study-wide findings and limitations: The quantity of clinical and demographic metadata differed by source and by participant and was supplied without curation.

The collaborating institutions used their own protocols to collect whole blood in K2EDTA tubes. For TCRbeta analysis, collaborators shipped samples in one of three forms: frozen whole blood, isolated PBMCs, or DNA extracted from either of those sample types. Its CDR3 holds 14 amino acids, cysteine through phenylalanine. Just CDR3 DNA is preserved here, 42 bases in frame from base 1. V was cut back by 3 bases and J by 2 bases, leaving a gap of 9 bases between them. CDR1 and CDR2, per the germline V gene, are MDHEN and SYDVKM. Points on this clone: Its antigen is currently not known. No base-level quality is on record; no much larger clone is a single base apart.

TCRbeta CDR3 regions were amplified from genomic DNA by means of the immunoSEQ Assay, a bias-controlled multiplex PCR. The original pipeline was this. The number of nucleated cells in each sample was estimated by amplification of reference gene primers within the assay. Sequence reads were collapsed and filtered to measure the absolute abundance of every unique TCRbeta CDR3 rearrangement. For each sample, productive Simpson clonality was calculated by taking the square root of Simpson's diversity index across productive rearrangements. What TCRdb holds here is the immuneACCESS table cut down to in-frame rearrangements. Part of the clones is not present; checked against another copy, under half of the missing clones reflect an unresolved V gene, and the others are unexplained. D and trimming were read from the DNA, whereas the V and J calls and clone size are those reported in that table. In all, the sample holds some 40,000 clones, and about 88% of those were seen once. The ten most abundant clones make up 34% of the sample.

The receptor was derived from a man aged 65-85 years with active COVID-19. The sequenced sample consisted of peripheral blood. The chain is made from TRBV28 and TRBJ2-3; the D gene is perhaps TRBD2, from 5 matching bases. The nucleotide sequence reads as follows: TGTGCCAGCAGTTTTCAACGGGACACAGATACGCAGTATTTT. Translated, this gives CASSFQRDTDTQYF.